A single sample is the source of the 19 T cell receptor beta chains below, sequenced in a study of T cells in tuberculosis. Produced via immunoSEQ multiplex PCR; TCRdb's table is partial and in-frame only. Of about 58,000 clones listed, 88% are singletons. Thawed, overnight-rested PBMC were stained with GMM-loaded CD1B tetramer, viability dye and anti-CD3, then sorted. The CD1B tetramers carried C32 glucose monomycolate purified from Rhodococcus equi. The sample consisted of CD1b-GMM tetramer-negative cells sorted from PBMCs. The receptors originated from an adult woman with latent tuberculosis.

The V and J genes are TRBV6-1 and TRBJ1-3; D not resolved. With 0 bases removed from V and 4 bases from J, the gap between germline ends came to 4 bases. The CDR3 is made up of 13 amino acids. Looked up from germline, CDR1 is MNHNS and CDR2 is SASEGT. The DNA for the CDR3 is TGTGCCAGCAGTGAAGCGACAGGAAACACCATATATTTT. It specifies CASSEATGNTIYF.

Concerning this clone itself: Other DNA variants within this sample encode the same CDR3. The DNA for the CDR3 is TGTGCCAGTAGTATGGGACCCCCCGGGACAGACTATGGCTACACCTTC. It is translated as CASSMGPPGTDYGYTF. The chain employs TRBV19 and TRBJ1-2; 7 bases match TRBD1. Germline loops: CDR1 LNHDA, CDR2 SQIVND (reference sequence). This CDR3 has 16 residues. J gave up 3 bases and V 3 bases, and 10 bases lay outside the gene matches. Looking up the rest from reference TRBV19 and TRBJ1-2 gives the full variable domain: DGGITQSPKYLFRKEGQNVTLSCEQNLNHDAMYWYRQDPGQGLRLIYYSQIVNDFQKGDIAEGYSVSREKKESFPLTVTSAQKNPTAFYLCASSMGPPGTDYGYTFGSGTRLTVV.

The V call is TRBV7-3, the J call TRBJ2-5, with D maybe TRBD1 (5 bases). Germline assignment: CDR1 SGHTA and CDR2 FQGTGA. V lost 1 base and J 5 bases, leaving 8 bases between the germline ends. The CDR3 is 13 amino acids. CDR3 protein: CASSLSRAETQYF. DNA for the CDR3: TGTGCCAGCAGCTTAAGCAGGGCCGAGACCCAGTACTTC.

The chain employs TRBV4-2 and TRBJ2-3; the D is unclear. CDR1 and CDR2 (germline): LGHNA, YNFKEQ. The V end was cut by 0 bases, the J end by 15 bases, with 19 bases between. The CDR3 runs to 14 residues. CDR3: CASSQEAREIGLYF. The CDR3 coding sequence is TGTGCCAGCAGCCAAGAAGCGAGAGAAATCGGCTTATATTTT.

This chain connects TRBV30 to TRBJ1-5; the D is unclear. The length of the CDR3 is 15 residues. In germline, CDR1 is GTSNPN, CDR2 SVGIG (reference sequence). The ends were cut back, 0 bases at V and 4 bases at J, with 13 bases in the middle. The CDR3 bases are TGTGCCTGGAGTGTCGGTTCGGGGAGGAATCAGCCCCAGCATTTT. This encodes CAWSVGSGRNQPQHF.

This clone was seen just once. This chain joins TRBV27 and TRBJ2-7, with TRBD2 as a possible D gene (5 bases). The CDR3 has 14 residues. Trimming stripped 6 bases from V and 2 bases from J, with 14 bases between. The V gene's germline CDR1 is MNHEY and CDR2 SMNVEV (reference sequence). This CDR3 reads CASRRGNWPYEQYF. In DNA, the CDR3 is TGTGCCAGCAGGAGAGGGAACTGGCCCTACGAGCAGTACTTC.

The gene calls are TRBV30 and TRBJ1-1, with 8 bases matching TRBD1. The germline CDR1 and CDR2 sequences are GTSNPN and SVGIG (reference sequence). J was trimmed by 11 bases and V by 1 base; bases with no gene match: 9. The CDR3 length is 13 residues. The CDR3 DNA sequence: TGTGCCTGGAGTGACCTGACAGGGGAGGGGGCTTTCTTT. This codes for CAWSDLTGEGAFF.

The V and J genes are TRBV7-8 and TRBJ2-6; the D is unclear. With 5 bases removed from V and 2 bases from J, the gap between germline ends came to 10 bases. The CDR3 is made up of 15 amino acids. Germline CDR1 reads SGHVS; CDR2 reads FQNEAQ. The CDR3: CASSGPEAGANVLTF. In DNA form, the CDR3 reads TGTGCCAGCAGCGGCCCAGAGGCTGGGGCCAACGTCCTGACTTTC.

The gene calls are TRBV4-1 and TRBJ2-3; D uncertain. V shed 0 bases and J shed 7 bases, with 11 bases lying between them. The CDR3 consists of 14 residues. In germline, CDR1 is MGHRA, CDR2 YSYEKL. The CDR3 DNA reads TGCGCCAGCAGCCAAGAAACCCAAACTTATACGCAGTATTTT. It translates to CASSQETQTYTQYF.

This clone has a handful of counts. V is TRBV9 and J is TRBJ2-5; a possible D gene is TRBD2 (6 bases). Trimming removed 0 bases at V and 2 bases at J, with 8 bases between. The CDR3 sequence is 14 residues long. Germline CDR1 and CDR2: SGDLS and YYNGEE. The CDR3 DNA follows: TGTGCCAGCAGCGTAGGCGGGGCTCAAGAGACCCAGTACTTC. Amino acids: CASSVGGAQETQYF.

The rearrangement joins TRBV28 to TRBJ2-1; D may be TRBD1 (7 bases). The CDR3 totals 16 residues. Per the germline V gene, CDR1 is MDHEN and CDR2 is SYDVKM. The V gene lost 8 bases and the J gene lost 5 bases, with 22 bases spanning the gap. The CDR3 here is CASGQPGGRLNNEQFF. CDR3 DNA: TGTGCCAGCGGCCAACCAGGGGGGCGACTTAACAATGAGCAGTTCTTC.

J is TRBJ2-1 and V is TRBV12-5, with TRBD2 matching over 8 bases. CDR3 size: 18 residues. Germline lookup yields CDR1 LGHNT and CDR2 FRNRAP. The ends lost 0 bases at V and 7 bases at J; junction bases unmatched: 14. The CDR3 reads CASGLVPVTSGNRNEQFF. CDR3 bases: TGTGCTAGTGGTTTGGTTCCGGTAACTAGCGGCAATCGGAATGAGCAGTTCTTC.

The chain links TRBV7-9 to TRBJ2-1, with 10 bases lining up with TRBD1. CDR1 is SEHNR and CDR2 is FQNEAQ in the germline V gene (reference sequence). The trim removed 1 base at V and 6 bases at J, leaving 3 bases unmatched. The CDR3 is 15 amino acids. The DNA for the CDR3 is TGTGCCAGCAGCTTAGGGGACAGGGGAGTCAATGAGCAGTTCTTC. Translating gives CASSLGDRGVNEQFF.

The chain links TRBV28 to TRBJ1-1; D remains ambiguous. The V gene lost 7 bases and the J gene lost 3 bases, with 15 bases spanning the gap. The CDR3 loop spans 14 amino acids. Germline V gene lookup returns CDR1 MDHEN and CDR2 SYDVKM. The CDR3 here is CASTGEKLYTEAFF. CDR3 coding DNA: TGTGCCAGCACAGGCGAGAAGCTCTACACTGAAGCTTTCTTT.

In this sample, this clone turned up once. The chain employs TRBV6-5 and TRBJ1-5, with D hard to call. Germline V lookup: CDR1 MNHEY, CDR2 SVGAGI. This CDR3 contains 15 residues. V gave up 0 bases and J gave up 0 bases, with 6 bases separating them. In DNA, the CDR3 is TGTGCCAGCAGTTACTCACGGGGTAGCAATCAGCCCCAGCATTTT. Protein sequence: CASSYSRGSNQPQHF.

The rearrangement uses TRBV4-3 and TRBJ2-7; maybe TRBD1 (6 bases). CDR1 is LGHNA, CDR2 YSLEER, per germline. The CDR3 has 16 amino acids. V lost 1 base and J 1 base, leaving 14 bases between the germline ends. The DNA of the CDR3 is TGCGCCAGCAGCCAAGCGGCAGGGGCCCATTCCTACGAGCAGTACTTC. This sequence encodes CASSQAAGAHSYEQYF.

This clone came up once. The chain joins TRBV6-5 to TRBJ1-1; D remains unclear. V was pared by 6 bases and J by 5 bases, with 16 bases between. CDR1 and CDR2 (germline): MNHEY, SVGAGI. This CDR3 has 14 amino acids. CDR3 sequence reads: CASSRSLTDTEAFF. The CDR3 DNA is TGTGCCAGCAGCCGAAGCCTCACAGATACTGAAGCTTTCTTT.

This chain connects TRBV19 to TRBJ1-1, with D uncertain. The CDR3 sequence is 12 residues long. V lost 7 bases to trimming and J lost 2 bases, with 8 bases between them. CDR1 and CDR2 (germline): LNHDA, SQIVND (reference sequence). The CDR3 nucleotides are TGTGCCAGTACTCGGGGTAACACTGAAGCTTTCTTT. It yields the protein CASTRGNTEAFF.

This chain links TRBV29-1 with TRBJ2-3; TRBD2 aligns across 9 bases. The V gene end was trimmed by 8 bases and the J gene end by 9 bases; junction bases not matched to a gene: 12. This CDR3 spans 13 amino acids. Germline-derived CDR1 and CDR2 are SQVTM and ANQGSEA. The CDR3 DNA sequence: TGCAGCCTGGGGCGGGGGGGCGGCGGAACGCAGTATTTT. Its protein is CSLGRGGGGTQYF.